The TCR beta chain under discussion was sequenced for a study of vaccination and CD4 T cells after COVID-19. Across the study: All convalescent patients were nasal swab PCR positive for SARS-CoV-2; eight or nine had mild and one severe disease. Investigators took post-vaccine samples a median 72 days after dose two, within a range of 14 to 241. Overlapping SARS-CoV-2, HCoV-NL63, HCoV-OC43 and HCoV-229E spike peptides were used to stimulate cells. Notes on the study in general: No early post-infection timepoints were studied, and convalescent patients studied were relatively few.

Treatment given: roughly 11-day PBMC culture with coronavirus spike peptide pools or control peptides (ViraFEST assay). Cultured CD4+ T cells had their DNA profiled by the Oncomine TCR Beta short-read assay. A single record per CDR3 protein comes from TCRdb applying MiXCR to the PCR reads. The table records some 20,000 distinct CDR3 sequences, 40% to 50% of them present only once. Of note for this clonotype: Its matching antigen is unknown.

The sequence derives from a human donor with COVID-19. The source material was cultured CD4+ T cells from blood.

CDR3 sequence (DNA): TGTGCCATCAGTGAGTCGACAGGGGCAGGCAATCAGCCCCAGCATTTT. Its protein product is CAISESTGAGNQPQHF. This rearrangement joins TRBV10-3 to TRBJ1-5, with 8 bases matching TRBD1. Germline trimming cut 0 bases from V and 2 bases from J; bases unmatched to any gene: 3. The CDR3 has 16 residues. CDR1 ENHRY and CDR2 SYGVKD come from the germline V gene.